The 25 T cell receptor beta chains below come from one sample, sequenced in a study of T cells in Graves' hyperthyroidism and ophthalmopathy. Amplified TCR beta CDR3 regions derived from RNA transcripts. HTBI primers drove first-round RT-PCR of the TCR CDR3. TCRdb re-analysed the multiplex PCR reads in MiXCR, keeping a single row per CDR3 protein. Of roughly 300,000 distinct CDR3 sequences in the sample, 18% were seen once. The sequenced sample was blood. Receptor source: a woman aged 50 to 60 with Graves' hyperthyroidism.

This clonotype appeared many times. The chain employs TRBV20-1 and TRBJ2-1; 10 bases line up with TRBD2. The ends lost 2 bases at V and 0 bases at J; junction bases unmatched: 7. The CDR3 is 17 residues long. In germline, CDR1 is DFQATT, CDR2 SNEGSKA (reference sequence). This chain's CDR3 is CSARSGTSASSYNEQFF. Written as DNA, the CDR3 is TGCAGTGCTAGATCAGGGACTAGCGCCAGCTCCTACAATGAGCAGTTCTTC.

J is TRBJ2-1 and V is TRBV19; 8 nucleotides line up with TRBD2. Germline CDR1 is LNHDA and CDR2 is SQIVND (reference sequence). The ends lost 6 bases at V and 4 bases at J; junction bases unmatched: 14. The CDR3 consists of 17 residues. The CDR3 DNA sequence: TGTGCCAGTAGCACACCAAAGTTACGGGGGGGATACAATGAGCAGTTCTTC. It is translated as CASSTPKLRGGYNEQFF.

The chain recombines TRBV14 with TRBJ1-6, with TRBD1 identical over 8 bases. Germline V gives CDR1 SGHDN, CDR2 FVKESK. The CDR3 runs to 14 residues. The J segment lost 8 bases and the V segment lost 6 bases, leaving 6 bases of the junction unmatched. The CDR3 DNA sequence: TGTGCCAGCAGTTACAGGGGGTGGGATTCACCCCTCCACTTT. It codes for CASSYRGWDSPLHF.

This chain uses TRBV10-3 with TRBJ2-7; 9 bases align to TRBD2. Germline-derived CDR1 and CDR2 are ENHRY and SYGVKD. V shed 6 bases, J shed 4 bases, and the junction held 28 bases outside the gene matches. This CDR3 comprises 21 residues. In DNA, the CDR3 is TGTGCCATCAGGGGGGTGATGTCTAGCGGGAACCGTAGCGGGCAGAATTACGAGCAGTACTTC. Amino acid sequence: CAIRGVMSSGNRSGQNYEQYF.

A remark on this clonotype: A much larger clone lies a single base off, so this may be a read error. J is TRBJ2-5 and V is TRBV3-1; D not certain. Trimming took off 2 bases at V and 3 bases at J, with 4 bases between the two ends. The CDR3 has 12 residues. CDR1 LGHDT and CDR2 YNNKEL come from the germline V gene (reference sequence). The CDR3 is CASSQLEETQYF. The CDR3 DNA follows: TGTGCCAGCAGCCAACTGGAAGAGACCCAGTACTTC.

The V and J genes are TRBV20-1 and TRBJ2-7, with TRBD2 identical over 10 bases. V lost 1 base, J lost 2 bases, and 5 bases stayed unmatched. This CDR3 has 15 residues. CDR1 is DFQATT and CDR2 is SNEGSKA in the germline V gene (reference sequence). The CDR3 loop is CSARGGTSDPYEQYF. The CDR3 coding sequence is TGCAGTGCTAGAGGGGGGACTAGCGACCCCTACGAGCAGTACTTC.

The chain employs TRBV29-1 and TRBJ2-1; a weak D match, TRBD2 (6 bases). Trimming cost V 4 bases and J 9 bases, with 13 bases left between them. The CDR3 is 12 amino acids. Germline-derived CDR1 and CDR2 are SQVTM and ANQGSEA. The DNA for the CDR3 is TGCAGCGTTGCTACGGGGCGGGGTGAGCAGTTCTTC. It specifies CSVATGRGEQFF.

This clonotype came up a few times. The J gene is TRBJ1-1, the V gene TRBV5-1, with D possibly matching TRBD1 (6 bases). The CDR3 totals 14 residues. Germline V gene data show CDR1 as SGHRS and CDR2 as YFSETQ. V lost 2 bases to trimming and J lost 5 bases, with 13 bases between them. CDR3 DNA sequence: TGCGCCAGCAGCTTTAAGGGGGGAGGAACTGAAGCTTTCTTT. Translation: CASSFKGGGTEAFF.

The CDR3, as DNA: TGTGCCAGCAGCTTAACTAGCGGGAGAGTTGAGCAGTTCTTC. Translated: CASSLTSGRVEQFF. J is TRBJ2-1 and V is TRBV7-2; 11 bases map to TRBD2. V dropped 2 bases and J dropped 9; count of bases not matched to a gene: 3. This CDR3 contains 14 residues. Per the germline V gene, CDR1 is SGHTA and CDR2 is FQGNSA.

This clonotype was counted only a few times. The V gene is TRBV6-2 or TRBV6-3, the J gene TRBJ2-1; D not certain. The CDR3 sequence is 12 residues long. CDR1 MNHEY and CDR2 SVGEGT come from the germline V gene. Deletions cut 5 bases from V and 7 bases from J, with 9 bases between. Here the CDR3 DNA reads TGTGCCAGCAGTCAATCTAGGAATGAGCAGTTCTTC. Translated: CASSQSRNEQFF.

The sample holds many counts of this clonotype. The chain combines TRBV18 with TRBJ1-1; D remains ambiguous. Per germline, CDR1 KGHSH and CDR2 LQKENI. The CDR3 is made up of 13 amino acids. Trimming cost V 3 bases and J 8 bases, with 13 bases left between them. The DNA for the CDR3 is TGTGCCAGCTCACCCTCCACCGGAGAGGAAGCTTTCTTT. The encoded protein is CASSPSTGEEAFF. Full variable domain (missing parts from reference TRBV18 and TRBJ1-1): NAGVMQNPRHLVRRRGQEARLRCSPMKGHSHVYWYRQLPEEGLKFMVYLQKENIIDESGMPKERFSAEFPKEGPSILRIQQVVRGDSAAYFCASSPSTGEEAFFGQGTRLTVV.

This clonotype has a handful of counts. The chain combines TRBV6-1 with TRBJ2-7; TRBD1 aligns across 8 bases. Unmatched junction bases numbered 12, after V lost 6 bases and J lost 5 bases. The CDR3 is 15 residues long. Germline V gene data show CDR1 as MNHNS and CDR2 as SASEGT. CDR3 amino acids: CASSLFGQGLDEQYF. The CDR3 nucleotides read TGTGCCAGCAGCCTGTTTGGACAGGGTCTCGACGAGCAGTACTTC.

This clonotype was seen many times. CDR3 residues: CASSDRGGREKLFF. CDR3 DNA sequence: TGTGCCAGCAGCGACAGGGGTGGTAGGGAAAAACTGTTTTTT. The gene calls are TRBV7-8 and TRBJ1-4; 8 nucleotides line up with TRBD1. V was pared by 5 bases and J by 8 bases, with 7 bases of the junction left unmatched. The germline V gene encodes CDR1 SGHVS and CDR2 FQNEAQ. This CDR3 has 14 amino acids.

This chain joins TRBV9 and TRBJ1-3, with D possibly being TRBD1 (6 bases). This CDR3 has 15 residues. Germline V CDR1 and CDR2: SGDLS, YYNGEE. V lost 3 bases and J lost 3, with 13 bases in between. CDR3: CASSADPGDGNTIYF. CDR3 in DNA: TGTGCCAGCAGCGCCGACCCAGGGGATGGAAACACCATATATTTT.

This clonotype was recorded many times. The chain carries TRBV6-5 and TRBJ2-3, with no clear D. This CDR3 has 16 amino acids. Germline lookup yields CDR1 MNHEY and CDR2 SVGAGI. V lost 0 bases to trimming and J lost 5 bases, with 15 bases between them. CDR3 amino acids: CASSYSSPNLRDTQYF. The CDR3 region has the DNA TGTGCCAGCAGTTACTCATCCCCAAATTTAAGAGATACGCAGTATTTT.

This clonotype has more than one count but fewer than ten. V and J are TRBV7-8 and TRBJ2-1; D gene uncertain. Between the trimmed V and J ends, which lost 8 bases and 5 bases, there was a span of 10 bases. The germline gives CDR1 SGHVS, CDR2 FQNEAQ. The CDR3 consists of 12 residues. CDR3 region: CASSSTHNEQFF. DNA for the CDR3: TGTGCCAGCTCCTCTACCCACAATGAGCAGTTCTTC.

The rearrangement links TRBV10-3 to TRBJ1-5, with 9 positions matching TRBD1. The CDR3 runs to 15 residues. Trimming removed 2 bases from V and 10 bases from J; junction bases left unmatched: 9. Germline V gives CDR1 ENHRY, CDR2 SYGVKD. CDR3 nucleotide sequence: TGTGCCATCAGTGAGCGGGGACAGGGAACGGGACCCCAGCATTTT. Residues: CAISERGQGTGPQHF.

In regard to this clonotype: This may stem from a read error, because a much larger clone lies one nucleotide away. The J gene is TRBJ2-3, the V gene TRBV2; D call uncertain. The CDR3 has 12 amino acids. Trimming pared 5 bases from V and 9 bases from J, leaving 12 bases between. The germline V gene has CDR1 SNHLY and CDR2 FYNNEI. CDR3 nucleotide sequence: TGTGCCAGCAGTAGTGCCTTGGACACGCAGTATTTT. Encoded protein: CASSSALDTQYF.

This clonotype was picked up many times. The chain links TRBV2 to TRBJ2-7; 12 nucleotides align to TRBD2. Trimming removed 6 bases from V and 4 bases from J; junction bases left unmatched: 4. This CDR3 comprises 14 residues. Germline V gives CDR1 SNHLY, CDR2 FYNNEI. CDR3 amino acids: CASSPGLAGYEQYF. The CDR3 DNA sequence: TGTGCCAGCAGCCCCGGACTAGCGGGATACGAGCAGTACTTC. Complete variable domain (other parts from reference TRBV2 and TRBJ2-7): EPEVTQTPSHQVTQMGQEVILRCVPISNHLYFYWYRQILGQKVEFLVSFYNNEISEKSEIFDDQFSVERPDGSNFTLKIRSTKLEDSAMYFCASSPGLAGYEQYFGPGTRLTVT.

This rearrangement joins TRBV20-1 to TRBJ1-5; D unclear. V was clipped by 3 bases and J by 5 bases, with 11 bases between them. CDR1 and CDR2 (germline): DFQATT, SNEGSKA (reference sequence). The CDR3 is 13 residues long. CDR3 sequence (DNA): TGCAGTGCTAGGCGGGAACTGGATCAGCCCCAGCATTTT. The encoded protein is CSARRELDQPQHF.

This clonotype is a singleton in its sample. The missing conserved phenylalanine or tryptophan at the end of this CDR3 makes a read error likely. The chain has TRBV7-8 and TRBJ2-5; D is perhaps TRBD2 (5 bases). From germline, CDR1 is SGHVS and CDR2 FQNEAQ. This CDR3 has 14 residues. V was trimmed by 5 bases and J by 0 bases, leaving 10 bases between them. The CDR3 sequence: CASSGAGNQETQYL. The CDR3 region has the DNA TGTGCCAGCAGCGGTGCCGGGAACCAAGAGACCCAGTACCTC.

The chain uses TRBV28 and TRBJ2-5, with 7 positions matching TRBD1. CDR1 and CDR2 (germline): MDHEN, SYDVKM. With V trimmed by 6 bases and J by 4 bases, 5 bases remained unmatched. The CDR3 totals 13 residues. The CDR3 loop reads CASRRGPGETQYF. DNA of the CDR3: TGTGCCAGCAGAAGGGGGCCGGGAGAGACCCAGTACTTC.

This clonotype was observed a handful of times. This chain links TRBV11-2 with TRBJ2-2; possibly TRBD2 for D (6 bases). V lost 1 base to trimming and J lost 6 bases, with 9 bases between them. This CDR3 comprises 14 residues. Germline assignment: CDR1 SGHAT and CDR2 FQNNGV. The CDR3 protein is CASSLALASGELFF. The CDR3 region has the DNA TGTGCCAGCAGCTTAGCCCTAGCGTCCGGGGAGCTGTTTTTT.

The J gene is TRBJ1-1, the V gene TRBV20-1; D gene uncertain. This CDR3 has 12 residues. CDR1 and CDR2 (germline): DFQATT, SNEGSKA (reference sequence). V was trimmed by 6 bases and J by 1 base, leaving 9 bases between them. The CDR3 protein is CSAAWGNTEAFF. CDR3 nucleotides: TGCAGTGCCGCGTGGGGGAACACTGAAGCTTTCTTT.

Comment on this clonotype: A much larger clone differs by one base, so this may be a read error. The chain employs TRBV18 and TRBJ2-3; possibly TRBD1 for D (6 bases). V was clipped by 2 bases and J by 5 bases, with 11 bases between them. In germline, CDR1 is KGHSH, CDR2 LQKENI. The CDR3 loop spans 14 amino acids. CDR3 sequence: CASSPGGKEDTQYF. CDR3 coding DNA: TGTGCCAGCTCACCAGGGGGCAAGGAAGATACGCAGTATTTT. Variable domain in full (rest from reference TRBV18 and TRBJ2-3): NAGVMQNPRHLVRRRGQEARLRCSPMKGHSHVYWYRQLPEEGLKFMVYLQKENIIDESGMPKERFSAEFPKEGPSILRIQQVVRGDSAAYFCASSPGGKEDTQYFGPGTRLTVL.